The TCR beta chain under discussion was sequenced for a study of molecular identifiers for immune sequencing clone quantification. The overall study: Replicates involved a five-way split of RNA from around 20,000 or 100,000 naive CD8 cells, with sequencing of four. General study results and limits: Detection of one spiked Jurkat cell's TCR RNA reportedly worked in about a million naive cells. Because of identical TCR molecules sharing a barcode, sizes of highly expanded clones could be underestimated.

The sample holds many counts of this clonotype. Its antigen is unknown. CDR3 size: 12 residues. The germline CDR1 and CDR2 sequences are DFQATT and SNEGSKA (reference sequence). Trimming left V 0 bases short and J 6 bases short, with 8 bases between. From the PCR reads, TCRdb called clonotypes with MiXCR, one entry per CDR3 protein. The top ten hold about 0.81% of the sample, which has some 590,000 distinct CDR3 sequences, about 25% seen once. Sequenced material: naive CD8+ T cells from blood, with Jurkat cell RNA spiked in. Stated subset: FACS-sorted CD8+CD4-CCR7+CD45RA+ naive T cells. This chain uses TRBV20-1 with TRBJ1-1; D is unclear. The source of this sequence is a human donor in good health. Some libraries in this study had Jurkat cell RNA spiked in. The CDR3 loop is CSARDIQPEAFF. The CDR3 nucleotides read TGCAGTGCTAGAGATATACAGCCTGAAGCTTTCTTT.